Included here is one T cell receptor (beta chain) sequence, with context. The antigen it binds to is not known. Nothing much larger sits one base from this clone, and base qualities are not available. The sample is drawn from a study of blood T cell repertoires in COVID-19 (dated by TCRdb to 2018 to 2020). In terms of the full investigation: Collaborator samples came from the United States, Italy and Spain and covered acute and convalescent phases of COVID-19. The prospective study material was composed of cDNA or gDNA derived from T cells, B-cell-depleted T cells, or PBMCs. Subjects who had been exposed to COVID-19, were actively infected with it, or had recovered from it provided the deeply sampled blood TCRbeta repertoires that made up the dataset. A freely available public database, intended as a resource for researchers studying the immune response to SARS-CoV-2, is where the repertoires were released. Samples were obtained from the ongoing ImmuneRACE study (first 160 participants) and from about 1,300 subjects provided by 6 global collaborators. The sample metadata nearly always contained a de-identified subject ID, COVID-19 status, age in years and sex. Where available, HLA class I and class II types were taken from metadata supplied by the sample provider and were not determined by assay-based typing. The paper's findings and limits, for the study overall: The amount of clinical and demographic metadata varied by source and participant and was provided uncurated.

The V and J ends are trimmed by 1 base and 6 bases, leaving 16 bases between them. The CDR3, from cysteine to phenylalanine, totals 15 residues. The DNA shown is the 45-base CDR3, in frame from base 1. The germline V gene provides CDR1 MDHEN and CDR2 SYDVKM. TCRbeta CDR3 regions were amplified from genomic DNA using the immunoSEQ Assay, a bias-controlled multiplex PCR. Turning to the authors' computational methods: Nucleated cell counts per sample were estimated from amplification of reference gene primers within the assay. Sequence reads were collapsed and filtered to measure the absolute abundance of every unique TCRbeta CDR3 rearrangement. For each sample, productive Simpson clonality was calculated by taking the square root of Simpson's diversity index across productive rearrangements. The source is immuneACCESS, and TCRdb retained only in-frame sequences with V and J called. Part of the clones is not carried over; for the studies checked, unresolved V genes explain less than half of this, and the remainder is unexplained. That table supplies the V and J calls and clone size; D and trimming were determined from the DNA. The sample profile shows 250,000 to 300,000 clones; about 88% of them were found once. The biggest ten clones account for around 13% of the sample.

Whole blood was collected in K2EDTA tubes by collaborating institutions according to the institutions' own protocols. For TCRbeta analysis, collaborators shipped samples as frozen whole blood, isolated PBMCs, or DNA extracted from either of those sample types. The sequenced sample consisted of peripheral blood. The TCR originated in a woman aged 55-70 years with acute or convalescent COVID-19. This chain is built from TRBV28 and TRBJ2-7; the D gene is possibly TRBD1, with 5 bases matching. CDR3 protein: CASSLSRPLQGEQYF. The DNA reads as follows: TGTGCCAGCAGTTTATCCAGGCCCCTCCAGGGCGAGCAGTACTTC.